This T cell receptor (beta chain) came from a study of T cell changes during pregnancy in multiple sclerosis. V was trimmed by 7 bases and J by 2 bases, leaving 14 bases between them. This CDR3 has 14 residues. The germline gives CDR1 SGHAT, CDR2 FQNNGV. Repertoires were generated with immunoSEQ multiplex PCR, while TCRdb's copy carries only in-frame clones and drops some. The repertoire holds roughly 45,000 clones, with 85% to 90% as singletons. The source of this sequence is a female donor in good health, enrolled as a control in a pregnancy study. The rearrangement joins TRBV11-2 to TRBJ2-5; a weak D match, TRBD1 (6 bases). Source: peripheral blood, taken in the second trimester of pregnancy. CDR3 loop: CASTPGQGQETQYF. DNA for the CDR3: TGTGCCAGCACCCCGGGACAAGGGCAAGAGACCCAGTACTTC.